The present TCR beta chain was sequenced within a study of cytomegalovirus exposure and HLA in healthy donors. The length of the CDR3 is 15 residues. In germline, CDR1 is ENHRY, CDR2 SYGVKD. Trimming removed 4 bases at V and 0 bases at J, with 10 bases between. A multiplex PCR was run with 60 Vbeta primers and 13 Jbeta primers. TCRdb's copy holds only in-frame clones and misses some; the assay was immunoSEQ multiplex PCR. Among some 200,000 clones listed, about 80% were seen once. The material sequenced was PBMCs. This chain links TRBV10-3 with TRBJ1-3; D gene unclear. The source is a woman in her 30s in good health and CMV-seropositive. CDR3 in amino acids: CAISGPDNSGNTIYF. In DNA form, the CDR3 reads TGTGCCATCAGTGGCCCAGACAACTCTGGAAACACCATATATTTT.